This T cell receptor (beta chain) comes out of a study of blood T cell repertoires in COVID-19. About the study: Acute-phase and convalescent COVID-19 samples originated in the United States, Italy and Spain. PBMCs, B-cell-depleted T cells, or T cells provided the cDNA or gDNA that made up the material.

This CDR3 region has 13 residues. Germline loops: CDR1 SEHNR, CDR2 FQNEAQ (reference sequence). V was clipped by 5 bases and J by 3 bases, with 11 bases between them. This clone was seen more than once but under ten times. Original methodology: Reference gene primer amplification in the assay estimated nucleated cell counts. Method: immunoSEQ multiplex PCR; TCRdb's copy keeps in-frame clones and lacks some. V and J calls and clone size are copied from that table; D and trimming were computed from the DNA. The table shows 31,000 or so clones, with around 89% occurring only once. The clonotype comes from a man older than 75 with acute or convalescent COVID-19. The rearrangement uses TRBV7-9 and TRBJ2-7; maybe TRBD2 (6 bases). The sequencing sample was made of peripheral blood. The DNA for the CDR3 is TGTGCCAGCAGCAACGCCGGGGGCTACGAGCAGTACTTC. It encodes CASSNAGGYEQYF.